These 32 T cell receptor beta chains share one sample of origin, sequenced in a study of T cells after yellow fever vaccination. TCRdb passed the 5' RACE reads through MiXCR, listing each CDR3 protein once. The table includes around 230,000 distinct CDR3 sequences, around 6.7% detected once. The input for sequencing was CD4+ T cells sorted from PBMCs, taken on the day of the yellow fever booster vaccination. These receptors were collected from a man under 40 who received the YFV17D yellow fever vaccine.

This clonotype has ten or more counts. The chain has TRBV28 and TRBJ1-2, with 8 positions matching TRBD1. J was trimmed by 5 bases and V by 7 bases; bases with no gene match: 12. In germline, CDR1 is MDHEN, CDR2 SYDVKM. This CDR3 comprises 15 residues. Here the CDR3 DNA reads TGTGCCAGCACTTCGAGCCTCGGACAGGGATATGGCTACACCTTC. Protein product: CASTSSLGQGYGYTF.

The chain combines TRBV5-1 with TRBJ2-3, with 14 bases lining up with TRBD2. The length of the CDR3 is 17 residues. V shed 3 bases and J 4 bases; nucleotides not matched to a gene: 7. Per germline, CDR1 SGHRS and CDR2 YFSETQ. The CDR3 reads CASSSSTSGRVADTQYF. CDR3 bases: TGCGCCAGCAGCTCTTCGACTAGCGGGAGGGTAGCAGATACGCAGTATTTT.

This sequence joins TRBV7-2 and TRBJ2-7, with D maybe TRBD2 (6 bases). The germline V gene encodes CDR1 SGHTA and CDR2 FQGNSA. The CDR3 has 15 amino acids. Deletions cut 1 base from V and 3 bases from J, with 13 bases between. CDR3 DNA: TGTGCCAGCAGCTTAGGTGCGGGAAGGGTCTACGAGCAGTACTTC. Residues: CASSLGAGRVYEQYF.

This clonotype was detected only a few times. The CDR3 region has the DNA TGCGCCAGCAGCCCTGTAGTAGCCTTGACCGCCGGGGAGCTGTTTTTT. Residues: CASSPVVALTAGELFF. The V call is TRBV5-1, the J call TRBJ2-2, with D unresolved. CDR3 length: 16 residues. Germline CDR1 is SGHRS and CDR2 is YFSETQ. Trimming pared 4 bases from V and 6 bases from J, leaving 19 bases between.

CDR3 in amino acids: CASSLISSDGYTF. CDR3 nucleotide sequence: TGTGCCAGCAGCTTAATCAGTTCGGATGGCTACACCTTC. The chain combines TRBV7-6 with TRBJ1-2; D gene uncertain. Germline CDR1 reads SGHVS; CDR2 reads FNYEAQ. The germline V and J ends were trimmed by 2 bases and 6 bases, with 10 bases remaining between them. The CDR3 has 13 residues.

This clonotype was found a few times. V usage is TRBV7-2 and J usage is TRBJ2-7; 12 nucleotides agree with TRBD1. CDR1 SGHTA and CDR2 FQGNSA come from the germline V gene. This CDR3 contains 15 residues. The trim removed 5 bases at V and 7 bases at J, leaving 9 bases unmatched. For the CDR3, the DNA is TGTGCCAGCAGCGCCGGGACAGGGGGCTTAGGGGAGCAGTACTTC. It codes for CASSAGTGGLGEQYF.

This clonotype was counted ten times or more. V gene TRBV5-1 combines with J gene TRBJ2-1; D is possibly TRBD2 (5 bases). The V end was cut by 4 bases, the J end by 6 bases, with 23 bases between. CDR3 length equals 17 residues. From germline, CDR1 is SGHRS and CDR2 YFSETQ. The CDR3 region is CASSVAAGLIGVNEQFF. In DNA, the CDR3 is TGCGCCAGCAGCGTGGCCGCGGGTCTCATTGGCGTCAATGAGCAGTTCTTC.

This clonotype was seen ten or more times. The CDR3 here is CASSPNQQETQYF. In DNA, the CDR3 is TGCGCCAGCAGCCCGAATCAACAAGAGACCCAGTACTTC. The genes are TRBV4-3 and TRBJ2-5; D unclear. Germline loops: CDR1 LGHNA, CDR2 YSLEER. Trimming pared 4 bases from V and 2 bases from J, leaving 8 bases between. This CDR3 spans 13 amino acids.

V usage is TRBV27 and J usage is TRBJ2-7; D could derive from TRBD1 or TRBD2 (5 bases each). V was clipped by 3 bases and J by 6 bases, with 15 bases between them. The CDR3 sequence is 14 residues long. The germline V gene encodes CDR1 MNHEY and CDR2 SMNVEV (reference sequence). In DNA, the CDR3 is TGTGCCAGCAGTTTGGGGACCAAGTTAACCGAGCAGTACTTC. Translated, it gives CASSLGTKLTEQYF.

The rearrangement links TRBV20-1 to TRBJ2-7, with D tentatively TRBD1 (6 bases). Trimming cost V 7 bases and J 4 bases, with 17 bases left between them. The V gene's germline CDR1 is DFQATT and CDR2 SNEGSKA (reference sequence). The CDR3 contains 13 residues. The CDR3 sequence is CSGNLIQGYEQYF. The CDR3 DNA is TGCAGTGGGAACCTTATACAGGGATACGAGCAGTACTTC.

V usage is TRBV7-9 and J usage is TRBJ1-1; 9 nucleotides match TRBD1. Trimming cost V 5 bases and J 4 bases; bases outside gene matches: 8. From germline, CDR1 is SEHNR and CDR2 FQNEAQ (reference sequence). The CDR3 is 15 amino acids. The CDR3, as DNA: TGTGCCAGCAGCGCACCCGGGACAGGGACCACTGAAGCTTTCTTT. This encodes CASSAPGTGTTEAFF.

The table lists this clonotype with many counts. The V call is TRBV29-1, the J call TRBJ2-2; D call uncertain. The CDR3 extends over 11 amino acids. Between the trimmed V and J ends, which lost 5 bases and 3 bases, there was a span of 4 bases. Germline V gene sequence: CDR1 SQVTM, CDR2 ANQGSEA. The CDR3 sequence: CSVSDTGELFF. The CDR3 region has the DNA TGCAGCGTTTCTGACACCGGGGAGCTGTTTTTT.

This clonotype was detected a few times. The CDR3 sequence is CASSQDLSGSGNQPQHF. Here the CDR3 DNA reads TGCGCCAGCAGCCAAGATCTGTCGGGGTCGGGCAATCAGCCCCAGCATTTT. This sequence joins TRBV4-3 and TRBJ1-5; D ambiguous. V lost 0 bases, J lost 2 bases, and 14 bases lay in between. This CDR3 spans 17 amino acids. The germline CDR1 and CDR2 sequences are LGHNA and YSLEER.

About this clonotype: A much larger clonotype is one base distant, so this may be a read error. V and J are TRBV12-3 or TRBV12-4 and TRBJ2-5; D is perhaps TRBD1 or TRBD2 (5 bases each). CDR3 length: 16 residues. V lost 5 bases and J 4 bases, leaving 20 bases between the germline ends. The CDR3 nucleotides are TGTGCCAGCAGTCCTAATTATGGGGCTGGAGGAGAGACCCAGTACTTC. As protein: CASSPNYGAGGETQYF.

The V call is TRBV5-1, the J call TRBJ2-5, with a tentative D call TRBD1 (7 bases). V lost 0 bases, J lost 5 bases, and 11 bases lay in between. Germline V gene sequence: CDR1 SGHRS, CDR2 YFSETQ. The CDR3 is 14 amino acids. CDR3 bases: TGCGCCAGCAGCTTGGAGACAGGGAGGGAGACCCAGTACTTC. Its protein is CASSLETGRETQYF.

J is TRBJ2-3 and V is TRBV5-1, with 9 bases aligning to TRBD2. The V and J ends lost 1 base and 6 bases, in that order; junction bases with no gene match: 9. Germline V gives CDR1 SGHRS, CDR2 YFSETQ. The CDR3 contains 16 residues. The CDR3 region is CASSLMAGGPRDTQYF. In DNA form, the CDR3 reads TGCGCCAGCAGCTTGATGGCGGGAGGGCCTCGGGATACGCAGTATTTT.

This clonotype has ten or more counts. The chain is built from TRBV18 and TRBJ2-1, with 9 bases that match TRBD2. With V trimmed by 6 bases and J by 8 bases, 8 bases remained unmatched. CDR3 size: 14 residues. CDR1 is KGHSH, CDR2 LQKENI, per germline. CDR3 DNA sequence: TGTGCCAGCTCCTACGGGGCTAGCGGGGATGAGCAGTTCTTC. This gives the protein CASSYGASGDEQFF.

There are a few counts of this clonotype. The rearrangement links TRBV28 to TRBJ2-1, with a tentative D call TRBD1 (6 bases). CDR1 and CDR2 from the germline V gene are MDHEN and SYDVKM. Trimming took 4 bases from V and 4 from J, leaving 20 bases between them. CDR3 size: 17 residues. The CDR3, as DNA: TGTGCCAGCAGTTCCCTATCCCGGGACACGAGGTACAATGAGCAGTTCTTC. It specifies CASSSLSRDTRYNEQFF.

Ten or more counts support this clonotype. The CDR3 DNA follows: TGTGCCAGCATGATTCCGGGCACAGATACGCAGTATTTT. Translated, it gives CASMIPGTDTQYF. The gene calls are TRBV12-3 or TRBV12-4 and TRBJ2-3; D call uncertain. There are 13 residues in the CDR3. V shed 7 bases and J shed 1 base, with 9 bases lying between them.

V is TRBV5-1 and J is TRBJ2-7, with D tentatively TRBD1 (5 bases). Between the trimmed V and J ends, which lost 0 bases and 2 bases, there was a span of 27 bases. The CDR3 has 20 amino acids. The germline CDR1 and CDR2 sequences are SGHRS and YFSETQ. CDR3 bases: TGCGCCAGCAGCTTGGCAGGGAACGGCAACCCGAGTTTGCCAACCTACGAGCAGTACTTC. Its protein is CASSLAGNGNPSLPTYEQYF.

The CDR3 is CAWSDSSPPLHF. The CDR3, as DNA: TGTGCCTGGAGTGACAGTTCCCCACCCCTCCACTTT. This chain links TRBV30 with TRBJ1-6, with D hard to call. Germline loops: CDR1 GTSNPN, CDR2 SVGIG (reference sequence). CDR3 size: 12 residues. V dropped 1 base and J dropped 11 bases, with 9 bases sitting between them.

This clonotype was observed at least ten times. CDR3 coding DNA: TGCAGCGTTTGGGGTTTTAGCGGCCCAACGGATGAGCAGTTCTTC. Protein: CSVWGFSGPTDEQFF. The chain employs TRBV29-1 and TRBJ2-1, with D possibly being TRBD2 (6 bases). Trimming stripped 5 bases from V and 8 bases from J, with 22 bases between. The CDR3 runs 15 residues. Germline CDR1 is SQVTM and CDR2 is ANQGSEA.

This clonotype was picked up many times. The chain links TRBV7-9 to TRBJ2-1, with TRBD2 matching over 10 bases. This CDR3 spans 13 amino acids. The germline V gene encodes CDR1 SEHNR and CDR2 FQNEAQ (reference sequence). Germline trimming cut 1 base from V and 9 bases from J; bases unmatched to any gene: 0. CDR3 protein: CASSLGTSGEQFF. The CDR3 nucleotides are TGTGCCAGCAGCTTAGGGACTAGCGGTGAGCAGTTCTTC.

This rearrangement joins TRBV5-1 to TRBJ2-7; perhaps TRBD2 as D (5 bases). Trimming removed 2 bases from V and 2 bases from J, with 14 bases in between. CDR1 and CDR2 from the germline V gene are SGHRS and YFSETQ. This CDR3 region has 15 residues. CDR3 DNA: TGCGCCAGCAGCTTCGGTGGAGCGGAGACCTACGAGCAGTACTTC. Its translation: CASSFGGAETYEQYF.

This clonotype was found many times. V usage is TRBV10-3 and J usage is TRBJ2-7; 9 nucleotides align to TRBD1. CDR1 is ENHRY, CDR2 SYGVKD, per germline. The CDR3 covers 15 residues. The junction had 7 bases not matched to a gene; V was cut back by 5 bases and J by 2 bases. CDR3: CAISQPGQGTYEQYF. The CDR3 nucleotides read TGTGCCATCAGTCAACCGGGACAGGGTACCTACGAGCAGTACTTC.

The chain links TRBV11-3 to TRBJ2-2; D is perhaps TRBD1 (5 bases). The germline V gene encodes CDR1 SGHNT and CDR2 YENEEA. The CDR3 is made up of 14 amino acids. V gave up 5 bases and J gave up 0 bases, with 7 bases separating them. Here the CDR3 reads CASSGRANTGELFF. CDR3 in DNA: TGTGCCAGCAGCGGCAGGGCGAACACCGGGGAGCTGTTTTTT. Full variable domain (rest looked up from reference TRBV11-3 and TRBJ2-2): EAGVVQSPRYKIIEKKQPVAFWCNPISGHNTLYWYLQNLGQGPELLIRYENEEAVDDSQLPKDRFSAERLKGVDSTLKIQPAELGDSAVYLCASSGRANTGELFFGEGSRLTVL.

V is TRBV12-3 or TRBV12-4 and J is TRBJ2-1, with 7 bases matching TRBD2. This CDR3 has 15 residues. V was clipped by 7 bases and J by 8 bases; unmatched bases: 14. The CDR3 nucleotides read TGTGCCAGCACCCATGGGGGAGGGGACGGGGATGAGCAGTTCTTC. This gives the protein CASTHGGGDGDEQFF.

This clonotype has ten or more counts. The V gene is TRBV5-1, the J gene TRBJ2-1; 9 nucleotides align to TRBD2. This CDR3 is 16 amino acids long. Trimming took 1 base from V and 6 from J; bases not matched to a gene: 8. CDR1 and CDR2 from the germline V gene are SGHRS and YFSETQ. CDR3 sequence reads: CASSLRGSGSGNEQFF. The CDR3 coding sequence is TGCGCCAGCAGCTTGCGGGGTAGCGGGAGTGGCAATGAGCAGTTCTTC. Drawing the rest from reference TRBV5-1 and TRBJ2-1, the complete variable domain is KAGVTQTPRYLIKTRGQQVTLSCSPISGHRSVSWYQQTPGQGLQFLFEYFSETQRNKGNFPGRFSGRQFSNSRSEMNVSTLELGDSALYLCASSLRGSGSGNEQFFGPGTRLTVL.

This clonotype showed up just a few times. The chain recombines TRBV20-1 with TRBJ2-1, with D perhaps TRBD2 (5 bases). Trimming shortened V by 1 base and J by 2 bases, and 12 bases separated the two germline ends. CDR1 is DFQATT, CDR2 SNEGSKA, per germline (reference sequence). The CDR3 sequence is 15 residues long. CDR3 nucleotide sequence: TGCAGTGCTAGAGCACTTAGCGTCGCCTACAATGAGCAGTTCTTC. Its translation: CSARALSVAYNEQFF.

This clonotype occurred many times. V gene TRBV6-5 combines with J gene TRBJ1-1; weak D call: TRBD1 (5 bases). The CDR3 has 15 residues. Germline CDR1 MNHEY, CDR2 SVGAGI. V dropped 2 bases and J dropped 0 bases, with 10 bases sitting between them. CDR3 protein: CASSYQGTMNTEAFF. The CDR3 DNA reads TGTGCCAGCAGTTACCAGGGAACCATGAACACTGAAGCTTTCTTT.

In its sample, this clonotype was seen a few times. The chain recombines TRBV18 with TRBJ2-1; 13 bases are a match to TRBD2. The V and J ends lost 6 bases and 6 bases, in that order; junction bases with no gene match: 5. CDR3 size: 15 residues. Germline V CDR1 and CDR2: KGHSH, LQKENI. The CDR3 coding sequence is TGTGCCAGCTCGTCACTAGCGGGAGGGGGCAATGAGCAGTTCTTC. This encodes CASSSLAGGGNEQFF.

This chain links TRBV30 with TRBJ1-5; possible D gene TRBD1, 6 bases. The CDR3 is 14 residues long. The germline gives CDR1 GTSNPN, CDR2 SVGIG (reference sequence). The V gene lost 4 bases and the J gene lost 4 bases, with 14 bases spanning the gap. CDR3 nucleotide sequence: TGTGCCTGGACCCACAGGGCGCGGAATCAGCCCCAGCATTTT. Translation: CAWTHRARNQPQHF.